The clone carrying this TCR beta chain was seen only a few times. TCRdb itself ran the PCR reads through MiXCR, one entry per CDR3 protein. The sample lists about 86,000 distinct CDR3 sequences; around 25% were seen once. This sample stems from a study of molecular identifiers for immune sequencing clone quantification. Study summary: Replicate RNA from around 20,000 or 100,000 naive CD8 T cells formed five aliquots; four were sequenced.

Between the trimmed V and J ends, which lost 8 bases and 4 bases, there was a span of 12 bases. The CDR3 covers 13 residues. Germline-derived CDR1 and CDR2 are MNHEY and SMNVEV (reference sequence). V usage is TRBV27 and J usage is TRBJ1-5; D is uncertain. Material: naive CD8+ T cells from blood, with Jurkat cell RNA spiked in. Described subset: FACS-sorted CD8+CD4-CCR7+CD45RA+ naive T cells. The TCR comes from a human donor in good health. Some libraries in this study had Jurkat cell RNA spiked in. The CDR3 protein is CASGFLGNQPQHF. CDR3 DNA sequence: TGTGCCAGCGGCTTCTTAGGTAATCAGCCCCAGCATTTT.